Detailed here is one T cell receptor beta chain. The antigen remains unidentified. These data originate in a study of cytomegalovirus exposure and HLA in healthy donors. Study information: The roughly 120 validation repertoires matched the approximately 700 first-cohort repertoires in platform, a later analysis reported.

This CDR3 has 15 amino acids. From germline, CDR1 is LNHNV and CDR2 YYDKDF (reference sequence). The trim removed 8 bases at V and 3 bases at J, leaving 6 bases unmatched. Only in-frame clones appear in the TCRdb table, and some are missing; sequencing was by immunoSEQ multiplex PCR. The sample has about 200,000 clones; roughly 83% are singletons. Study-level findings and limits: Using the classifier, cytomegalovirus status was reportedly diagnosed with high specificity and sensitivity. According to a subsequent analysis, TCR clusters from the first cohort were inclined to appear together in the 120 validation repertoires. Associated with cytomegalovirus, according to the listing, were approximately 160 TCR beta chains.

Sequences were obtained from PBMCs. The V gene is TRBV15, the J gene TRBJ1-5; 11 positions match TRBD1. This sequence originates from a woman under 30 in good health and CMV-seronegative. CDR3 in amino acids: CATVPDRGLNQPQHF. Here the CDR3 DNA reads TGTGCCACCGTACCGGACAGGGGGCTCAATCAGCCCCAGCATTTT.